This T cell receptor (beta chain) was captured in a study of CD8+ T cells in alopecia areata. Study-level points and caveats: Normal-skin resident alphabeta T cells also appear among scalp sample sequences. Affected scalp, especially in alopecia totalis/universalis, had a higher clonality than normal scalp did.

Both peripheral blood and punch biopsies of lesional scalp skin were obtained from patients who had alopecia areata. Sorting separated CD4+ and CD8+ T cells out of PBMCs. cDNA serving as the sequencing template came from extracted, reverse transcribed RNA. The method was immunoSEQ multiplex PCR; TCRdb's version includes in-frame clones alone and lacks a portion of them. The sample lists tens of thousands of clones, 70% to 80% occurring once. As for this clone: The antigen is unknown.

This TCR derives from a human donor with alopecia areata. The source material was NKG2D-low CD8+ T cells sorted from blood.

The CDR3 region is CASSGGREVITGELFF. The CDR3 region has the DNA TGTGCCAGCAGTGGAGGACGGGAGGTAATCACCGGGGAGCTGTTTTTT. V is TRBV6-1 and J is TRBJ2-2, with 7 positions matching TRBD2. The V gene's germline CDR1 is MNHNS and CDR2 SASEGT. The CDR3 covers 16 residues. After removal of 4 bases from V and 4 bases from J, the junction contained 9 bases not matched to a gene.